One and the same sample provided the 13 T cell receptor beta chains below, sequenced in a study of CD8 T cells in Susac syndrome. RNA amounts of about 0.5 to 1 ug underwent reverse transcription with random hexamers. TCRdb re-called the immunoSEQ multiplex PCR reads with MiXCR, one entry per CDR3 protein. The repertoire holds 300,000 or so distinct CDR3 sequences, roughly nine tenths seen once, with 0.06% to 0.075% in the top ten. The sequenced sample consisted of CD4+ T cells from PBMCs. The receptor source for this set is a human donor with multiple sclerosis.

CDR3 DNA: TGTGCCAGCAGTTCCTCAGGGGGCGGCGAGACCCAGTACTTC. Translating gives CASSSSGGGETQYF. The chain employs TRBV12-3 or TRBV12-4 and TRBJ2-5; TRBD1 matches at 8 bases. The CDR3 length is 14 residues. V shed 4 bases and J 5 bases; nucleotides not matched to a gene: 6.

The chain couples TRBV30 to TRBJ2-3; perhaps TRBD2 as D (6 bases). Trimming pared 3 bases from V and 5 bases from J, leaving 15 bases between. The V gene's germline CDR1 is GTSNPN and CDR2 SVGIG (reference sequence). This CDR3 is 14 amino acids long. The CDR3, as DNA: TGTGCCTGGAGCATCCAGGGCGGGGTAGATACGCAGTATTTT. It translates to CAWSIQGGVDTQYF.

The chain couples TRBV5-4 to TRBJ1-6; D unclear. The CDR3 has 14 residues. Trimming shortened V by 4 bases and J by 9 bases, and 14 bases separated the two germline ends. Germline V gene sequence: CDR1 SGHNT, CDR2 YYREEE (reference sequence). CDR3 residues: CASSLNAQTSPLHF. In DNA, the CDR3 is TGTGCCAGCAGCCTCAACGCTCAGACTTCACCCCTCCACTTT.

The rearrangement uses TRBV11-2 and TRBJ2-7; 10 nucleotides agree with TRBD2. Germline assignment: CDR1 SGHAT and CDR2 FQNNGV. The CDR3 covers 15 residues. V shed 4 bases, J shed 2 bases, and the junction held 5 bases outside the gene matches. In nucleotides, the CDR3 is TGTGCCAGCAGCTCTTCAAGCGGGGGGGCCTACGAGCAGTACTTC. Translated, it gives CASSSSSGGAYEQYF.

The V and J genes are TRBV5-1 and TRBJ2-1; D possibly uses TRBD1 or TRBD2 (5 bases each). This CDR3 comprises 15 residues. In germline, CDR1 is SGHRS, CDR2 YFSETQ. Trimming took off 3 bases at V and 8 bases at J, with 18 bases between the two ends. The CDR3 nucleotides are TGCGCCAGCAGCTGGTCCCCCGGGGCCGAGGATGAGCAGTTCTTC. Translation: CASSWSPGAEDEQFF.

The chain uses TRBV27 and TRBJ2-4, with a possible D match to TRBD2 (6 bases). Trimming cost V 5 bases and J 2 bases, with 16 bases left between them. CDR3 length: 16 amino acids. CDR1 and CDR2 from the germline V gene are MNHEY and SMNVEV (reference sequence). This chain's CDR3 is CASSPAGRVPKNIQYF. The CDR3 DNA sequence: TGTGCCAGCAGTCCGGCGGGGCGGGTTCCCAAAAACATTCAGTACTTC.

The gene calls are TRBV30 and TRBJ1-1; no definite D call. From germline, CDR1 is GTSNPN and CDR2 SVGIG (reference sequence). This CDR3 comprises 13 residues. The germline V and J ends were trimmed by 0 bases and 0 bases, with 5 bases remaining between them. This chain's CDR3 is CAWSVNVNTEAFF. DNA for the CDR3: TGTGCCTGGAGTGTAAATGTGAACACTGAAGCTTTCTTT.

The genes are TRBV12-3 or TRBV12-4 and TRBJ2-1; no reliable D call. Trimming left V 5 bases short and J 2 bases short, with 7 bases between. This CDR3 comprises 13 residues. The CDR3 DNA reads as TGTGCCAGCAGTACGGAAGCCTACAATGAGCAGTTCTTC. Translation gives CASSTEAYNEQFF.

The J gene is TRBJ2-1, the V gene TRBV2; 8 nucleotides align to TRBD2. CDR3 length: 17 amino acids. Germline-derived CDR1 and CDR2 are SNHLY and FYNNEI. J gave up 3 bases and V 6 bases, and 13 bases lay outside the gene matches. CDR3 loop: CASSSRTGREDYNEQFF. The CDR3 region has the DNA TGTGCCAGCAGCTCCCGGACGGGGCGGGAGGACTACAATGAGCAGTTCTTC.

This sequence joins TRBV3-1 and TRBJ2-7; D gene unclear. The ends were cut back, 4 bases at V and 4 bases at J, with 11 bases in the middle. The CDR3 extends over 13 amino acids. Germline V gene data show CDR1 as LGHDT and CDR2 as YNNKEL (reference sequence). Here the CDR3 reads CASSPRRAYEQYF. Written as DNA, the CDR3 is TGTGCCAGCAGCCCCAGAAGGGCGTACGAGCAGTACTTC.

The chain joins TRBV3-1 to TRBJ2-1, with 13 bases identical to TRBD2. Trimming at V came to 6 bases and at J to 4 bases, leaving 6 bases not matched to a gene. The CDR3 runs 16 residues. The germline gives CDR1 LGHDT, CDR2 YNNKEL (reference sequence). The CDR3 DNA reads TGTGCCAGCAGTTCGGGACTAGCGGGGATGTACAATGAGCAGTTCTTC. This translates into CASSSGLAGMYNEQFF.

On this clonotype itself: At one of its ends the junction is not consistent with the germline gene, which may arise from a read error. The rearrangement joins TRBV30 to TRBJ2-3; either TRBD1 or TRBD2 may supply D (5 bases each). CDR1 is GTSNPN and CDR2 is SVGIG in the germline V gene (reference sequence). The CDR3 spans 14 residues. The CDR3 coding sequence is TGTGCCTGGCAGAGGGTTAGGGGCACGGATACGCAGTATTTT. Encoded protein: CAWQRVRGTDTQYF.

This chain uses TRBV7-9 with TRBJ2-3; D is undetermined. Germline assignment: CDR1 SEHNR and CDR2 FQNEAQ (reference sequence). The CDR3 spans 10 residues. V was shortened by 9 bases and J by 2 bases, with 3 bases between the two germline ends. The CDR3: CASYTDTQYF. The CDR3, as DNA: TGTGCCAGTTACACAGATACGCAGTATTTT.